This T cell receptor (beta chain) was recorded in a study of blood T cell repertoires in COVID-19. Whole-study context: Material from acute and convalescent COVID-19 was sourced from the United States, Italy and Spain. From T cells, B-cell-depleted T cells, or PBMCs came the material, which was cDNA or gDNA.

Original methodology: The authors estimated nucleated cell counts from reference gene primer amplification. Only in-frame clones appear in the TCRdb table, and some are missing; sequencing was by immunoSEQ multiplex PCR. The V and J calls and clone size are taken from that table; D and trimming were inferred from the DNA. The sample has about 100,000 clones, approximately 81% seen once. Sequencing was done on a sample of peripheral blood. The clonotype comes from a human donor in a cohort sampled during active COVID-19.

The CDR3 spells CASSYLGLAADTQYF. CDR3 nucleotides: TGTGCCAGCAGTTACTTGGGACTAGCCGCAGATACGCAGTATTTT. V gene TRBV6-2 or TRBV6-3 combines with J gene TRBJ2-3; 9 bases fit TRBD2. The CDR3 spans 15 residues. In germline, CDR1 is MNHEY, CDR2 SVGEGT. V trimming: 1 base; J trimming: 4 bases; junction bases outside the gene matches: 3.